What follows describes a single T cell receptor beta chain. Its antigen is still unknown. These data are taken from a study of radiotherapy plus CTLA-4 blockade in lung cancer. Study details: An objective response was seen in around a sixth of patients, and disease control in around 31%. Findings of the study overall: The best prediction of response reportedly came from early blood T cell clone dynamics, with interferon-beta. Tumor-derived TCR clones expanded in blood after radiotherapy plus ipilimumab.

Those with chemo-refractory metastatic non-small-cell lung cancer were treated with focal radiation combined with CTLA-4 blockade using ipilimumab. Trimming took off 3 bases at V and 8 bases at J, with 8 bases between the two ends. CDR1 is DFQATT and CDR2 is SNEGSKA in the germline V gene (reference sequence). There are 11 residues in the CDR3. The repertoire was sequenced with immunoSEQ multiplex PCR; TCRdb's copy has only in-frame clones and lacks some. Of about 87,000 clones detected, approximately 86% appear once; the ten largest clones hold approximately 15%. The chain recombines TRBV20-1 with TRBJ2-1; D is ambiguous. This sequence originates from a human donor with non-small cell lung cancer that progressed on radiotherapy plus ipilimumab. The input for sequencing was peripheral blood, taken from a patient treated with radiotherapy plus ipilimumab. As DNA, the CDR3 is TGCAGTGCTAGGATTTTCGATGAGCAGTTCTTC. Translating gives CSARIFDEQFF.